This T cell receptor (beta chain) was documented in a study of T cell changes during pregnancy in multiple sclerosis. The method was immunoSEQ multiplex PCR; TCRdb's version includes in-frame clones alone and lacks a portion of them. The repertoire holds 79,000 or so clones, with approximately 90% as singletons. Material: peripheral blood, obtained before pregnancy. The TCR sequence derives from a female donor with multiple sclerosis, enrolled in a pregnancy study.

The CDR3 loop reads CASSLSARGDTEAFF. CDR3 sequence (DNA): TGTGCCAGCTCACTTTCGGCCAGGGGTGACACTGAAGCTTTCTTT. The rearrangement links TRBV18 to TRBJ1-1, with D possibly being TRBD1 (6 bases). Germline CDR1 is KGHSH and CDR2 is LQKENI. V dropped 4 bases and J dropped 3 bases, with 15 bases sitting between them. This CDR3 region has 15 residues.